This TCR beta chain was sequenced for a study of T cell repertoires in cytomegalovirus infection. Study as a whole: As its CMV epitopes, the study selected recently identified HLA-C-restricted and well-studied HLA-B-restricted targets. TCR beta signatures that were public indicated CMV infection and matching HLA type. Study-wide results and limits: The study found HLA-C-restricted CMV-specific TCR beta clonotypes dominating the ex vivo response. The study identified carriers of CMV plus the relevant HLA from cumulative public TCR beta family frequency.

TCRdb used MiXCR to reprocess the reads, holding one entry per CDR3 protein. The sample shows about 830,000 distinct CDR3 sequences, around a third of them seen only once. This clonotype has ten or more counts. The antigen is not known. The specimen comprised cultured CD8+ T cells from PBMCs, sampled from culture after CMV antigen stimulation. This TCR came from a human donor in good health (CMV status not recorded). Some clones in this sample may be carry-over from other donors' samples.

This chain's CDR3 is CASSLEGQGSYNEQFF. CDR3 DNA: TGTGCCAGCAGCTTAGAGGGTCAGGGCTCCTACAATGAGCAGTTCTTC. The chain combines TRBV7-2 with TRBJ2-1; weak D call: TRBD1 (5 bases). The ends were cut back, 1 base at V and 0 bases at J, with 10 bases in the middle. CDR1 is SGHTA and CDR2 is FQGNSA in the germline V gene. The CDR3 contains 16 residues. Combining the CDR3 with reference TRBV7-2 and TRBJ2-1 gives the whole variable domain GAGVSQSPSNKVTEKGKDVELRCDPISGHTALYWYRQSLGQGLEFLIYFQGNSAPDKSGLPSDRFSAERTGGSVSTLTIQRTQQEDSAVYLCASSLEGQGSYNEQFFGPGTRLTVL.